These 12 T cell receptor beta chains were all obtained from the same sample, sequenced in a study of T cell responses to AZD1222 COVID-19 vaccine. Method: immunoSEQ multiplex PCR; TCRdb's copy keeps in-frame clones and lacks some. Of about 110,000 clones listed, approximately 90% were seen once; the top ten hold around 16%. Material: peripheral blood, obtained 28 days after the second AZD1222 dose. The origin of the receptors is an adult who received the AZD1222 COVID-19 vaccine.

This clone appeared a single time. V and J are TRBV21-1 and TRBJ2-5; the table's D call, TRBD2, has no DNA check behind it. TRBV21-1 is annotated as a pseudogene. The CDR3 loop spans 17 amino acids. CDR3 in DNA: TGTGCCAGGCTTCAAGGGGGTACGGGAGGGCCCGGAGAGACCCAGTACTTC. It translates to CARLQGGTGGPGETQYF.

The chain combines TRBV25-1 with TRBJ1-1; D remains ambiguous. Germline V lookup: CDR1 MGHDK, CDR2 SYGVNS. The ends were cut back, 2 bases at V and 6 bases at J, with 16 bases in the middle. This CDR3 has 15 residues. The CDR3: CASSEPGRASAEAFF. Written as DNA, the CDR3 is TGTGCCAGCAGTGAACCCGGACGGGCCTCCGCTGAAGCTTTCTTT.

J is TRBJ2-7 and V is TRBV30; possibly TRBD2 for D (5 bases). The germline V gene has CDR1 GTSNPN and CDR2 SVGIG (reference sequence). This CDR3 region has 14 residues. The V end lost 3 bases, the J end lost 2 bases, and 14 bases lay between the germline ends. The CDR3 protein is CAWRAEGSTYEQYF. The CDR3 bases are TGTGCCTGGAGGGCCGAGGGCAGCACCTACGAGCAGTACTTC.

This chain uses TRBV5-1 with TRBJ1-2, with D uncertain. V lost 4 bases and J 8 bases, leaving 18 bases between the germline ends. The CDR3 spans 14 residues. The V gene's germline CDR1 is SGHRS and CDR2 YFSETQ. The CDR3 DNA follows: TGCGCCAGCAGCCCTGGGGTCAGAACGGAGGGCTACACCTTC. It yields the protein CASSPGVRTEGYTF. The full variable domain, rest sourced from reference TRBV5-1 and TRBJ1-2, is KAGVTQTPRYLIKTRGQQVTLSCSPISGHRSVSWYQQTPGQGLQFLFEYFSETQRNKGNFPGRFSGRQFSNSRSEMNVSTLELGDSALYLCASSPGVRTEGYTFGSGTRLTVV.

The chain couples TRBV6-4 to TRBJ1-2, with TRBD1 matching 7 bases. Germline CDR1 MRHNA, CDR2 SNTAGT. The CDR3 has 15 amino acids. J was trimmed by 4 bases and V by 6 bases; bases with no gene match: 11. The DNA of the CDR3 is TGTGCCAGCAGCCTTCAGGGGGGCCCTAGCTATGGCTACACCTTC. The encoded protein is CASSLQGGPSYGYTF.

The genes are TRBV6-4 and TRBJ2-1; D gene unclear. Trimming left V 0 bases short and J 12 bases short, with 15 bases between. The germline CDR1 and CDR2 sequences are MRHNA and SNTAGT. The length of the CDR3 is 14 residues. CDR3 sequence: CASSDSIRAARQFF. The CDR3 coding sequence is TGTGCCAGCAGTGACTCGATTCGGGCGGCTCGGCAGTTCTTC.

This sequence joins TRBV28 and TRBJ2-7; D ambiguous. The CDR3 has 15 amino acids. In germline, CDR1 is MDHEN, CDR2 SYDVKM. V shed 3 bases and J shed 2 bases, with 14 bases lying between them. The CDR3 bases are TGTGCCAGCAGTTTGAGTGGAACAGTTACCTACGAGCAGTACTTC. Amino acids: CASSLSGTVTYEQYF.

This clone occurred once. V usage is TRBV24-1 and J usage is TRBJ1-1; D unresolved. V lost 4 bases and J lost 9, with 17 bases in between. The germline CDR1 and CDR2 sequences are KGHDR and SFDVKD. This CDR3 contains 14 residues. Written as DNA, the CDR3 is TGTGCCACCAGTGAACCCGGACTTAGAGGTAAAGCTTTCTTT. Amino acid sequence: CATSEPGLRGKAFF.

The genes are TRBV28 and TRBJ2-5; D is undetermined. CDR3 size: 13 residues. V was cut by 6 bases and J by 4 bases, with 12 bases left in between. Germline V CDR1 and CDR2: MDHEN, SYDVKM. CDR3 nucleotide sequence: TGTGCCAGCAGAAGAAACCTCGGAGAGACCCAGTACTTC. It encodes CASRRNLGETQYF.

The chain has TRBV24-1 and TRBJ2-1, with 8 bases matching TRBD2. The CDR3 is 16 residues long. Trimming took 2 bases from V and 2 from J; bases not matched to a gene: 4. Germline V gene data show CDR1 as KGHDR and CDR2 as SFDVKD. The CDR3: CATSDSIAGTYNEQFF. CDR3 nucleotide sequence: TGTGCCACCAGTGATTCGATAGCGGGGACCTACAATGAGCAGTTCTTC.

The V call is TRBV5-1, the J call TRBJ1-1; TRBD1 matches at 8 bases. There are 13 residues in the CDR3. V gave up 4 bases and J gave up 10 bases; unmatched junction bases: 9. Per the germline V gene, CDR1 is SGHRS and CDR2 is YFSETQ. CDR3 sequence: CASSSGQGRAAFF. CDR3 sequence (DNA): TGCGCCAGCAGCAGTGGACAGGGAAGGGCAGCTTTCTTT. Full variable domain (outside the CDR3, taken from reference TRBV5-1 and TRBJ1-1): KAGVTQTPRYLIKTRGQQVTLSCSPISGHRSVSWYQQTPGQGLQFLFEYFSETQRNKGNFPGRFSGRQFSNSRSEMNVSTLELGDSALYLCASSSGQGRAAFFGQGTRLTVV.

The chain combines TRBV4-1 with TRBJ1-2; D is possibly TRBD1 (6 bases). CDR3 size: 15 residues. Between the trimmed V and J ends, which lost 0 bases and 8 bases, there was a span of 16 bases. The germline gives CDR1 MGHRA, CDR2 YSYEKL. DNA for the CDR3: TGCGCCAGCAGCCAAGAATCATCGACAGGAAGGGGCTACACCTTC. This codes for CASSQESSTGRGYTF.